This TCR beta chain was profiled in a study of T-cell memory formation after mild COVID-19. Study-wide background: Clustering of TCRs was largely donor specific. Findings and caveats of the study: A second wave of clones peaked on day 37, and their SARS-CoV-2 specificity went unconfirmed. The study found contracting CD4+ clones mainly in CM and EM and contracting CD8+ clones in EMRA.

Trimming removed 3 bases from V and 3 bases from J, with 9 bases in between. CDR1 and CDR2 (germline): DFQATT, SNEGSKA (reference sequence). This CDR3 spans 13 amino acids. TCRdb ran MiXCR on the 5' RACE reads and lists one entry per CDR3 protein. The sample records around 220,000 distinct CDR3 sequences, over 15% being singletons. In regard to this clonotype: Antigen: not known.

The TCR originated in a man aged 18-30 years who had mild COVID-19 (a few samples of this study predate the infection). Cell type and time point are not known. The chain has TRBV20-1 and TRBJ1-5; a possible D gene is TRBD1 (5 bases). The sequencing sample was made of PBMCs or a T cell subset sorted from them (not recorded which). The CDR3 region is CSASSGPNQPQHF. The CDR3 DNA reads TGCAGTGCTAGTTCAGGGCCCAATCAGCCCCAGCATTTT.